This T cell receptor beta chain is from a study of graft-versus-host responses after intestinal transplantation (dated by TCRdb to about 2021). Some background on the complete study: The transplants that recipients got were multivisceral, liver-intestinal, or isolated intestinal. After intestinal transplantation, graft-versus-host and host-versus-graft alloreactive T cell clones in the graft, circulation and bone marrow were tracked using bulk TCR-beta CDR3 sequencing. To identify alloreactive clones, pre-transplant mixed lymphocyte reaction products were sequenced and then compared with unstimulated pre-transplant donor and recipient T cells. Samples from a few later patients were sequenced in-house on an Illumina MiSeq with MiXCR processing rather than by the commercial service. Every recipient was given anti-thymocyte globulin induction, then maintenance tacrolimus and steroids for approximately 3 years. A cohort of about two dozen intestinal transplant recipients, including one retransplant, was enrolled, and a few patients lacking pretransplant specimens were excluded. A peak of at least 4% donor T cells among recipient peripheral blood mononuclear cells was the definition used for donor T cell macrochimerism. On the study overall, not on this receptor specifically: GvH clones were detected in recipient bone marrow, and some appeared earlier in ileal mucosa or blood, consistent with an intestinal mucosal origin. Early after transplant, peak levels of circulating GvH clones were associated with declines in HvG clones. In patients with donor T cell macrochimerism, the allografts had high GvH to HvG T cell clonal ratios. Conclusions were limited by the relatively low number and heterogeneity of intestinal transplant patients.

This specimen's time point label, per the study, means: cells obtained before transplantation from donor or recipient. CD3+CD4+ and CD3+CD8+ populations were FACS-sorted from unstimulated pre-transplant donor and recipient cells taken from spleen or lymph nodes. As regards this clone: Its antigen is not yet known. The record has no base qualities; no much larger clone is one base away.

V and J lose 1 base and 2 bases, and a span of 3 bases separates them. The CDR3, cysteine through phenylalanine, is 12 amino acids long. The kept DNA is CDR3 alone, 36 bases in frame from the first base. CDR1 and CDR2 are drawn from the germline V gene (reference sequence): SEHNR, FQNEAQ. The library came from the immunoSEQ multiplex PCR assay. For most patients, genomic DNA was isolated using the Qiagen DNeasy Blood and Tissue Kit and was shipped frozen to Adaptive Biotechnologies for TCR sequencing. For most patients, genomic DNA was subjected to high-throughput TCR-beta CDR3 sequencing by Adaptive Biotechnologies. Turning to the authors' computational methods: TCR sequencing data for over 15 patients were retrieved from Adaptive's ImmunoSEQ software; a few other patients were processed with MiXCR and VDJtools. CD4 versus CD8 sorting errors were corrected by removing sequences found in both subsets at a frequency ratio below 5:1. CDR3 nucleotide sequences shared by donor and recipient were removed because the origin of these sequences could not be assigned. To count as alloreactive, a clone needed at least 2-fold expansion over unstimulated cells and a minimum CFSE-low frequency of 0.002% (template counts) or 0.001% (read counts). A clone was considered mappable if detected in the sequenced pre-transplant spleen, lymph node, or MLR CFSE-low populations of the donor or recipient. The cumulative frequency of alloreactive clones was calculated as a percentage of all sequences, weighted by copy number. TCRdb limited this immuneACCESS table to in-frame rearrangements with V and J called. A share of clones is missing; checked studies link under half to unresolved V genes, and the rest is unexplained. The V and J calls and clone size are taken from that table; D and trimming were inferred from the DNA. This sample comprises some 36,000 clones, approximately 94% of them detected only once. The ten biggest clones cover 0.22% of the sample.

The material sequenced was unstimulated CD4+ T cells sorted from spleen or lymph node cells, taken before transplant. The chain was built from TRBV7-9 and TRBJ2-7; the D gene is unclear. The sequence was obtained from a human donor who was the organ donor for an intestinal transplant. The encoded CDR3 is CASSLGTYEQYF. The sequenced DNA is TGTGCCAGCAGCTTAGGCACCTACGAGCAGTACTTC.